Listed below are T cell receptor beta chains from one sample, sequenced in a study of blood T cell repertoires in COVID-19. The repertoire was sequenced with immunoSEQ multiplex PCR; TCRdb's copy has only in-frame clones and lacks some. The sample lists roughly 300,000 clones, roughly 86% occurring once. Sequencing was carried out using peripheral blood. Receptors were obtained from a woman aged 45-60 years who had recovered from COVID-19. The CDR3 runs from the conserved cysteine through the conserved F or W. Each record gives: V gene, J gene, D gene, clone size, CDR3 protein, CDR3 DNA. A D gene is named only where the DNA matches it firmly. Only part of the rows carry a size: once, few, many, or a class if the clone is expanded.

v_call: TRBV6-5; j_call: TRBJ1-1; d_call: NA; clone_size: NA; cdr3_aa: CASPGFLHTEAFF; cdr3_nt: TGTGCCAGCCCGGGGTTTCTACATACTGAAGCTTTCTTT
v_call: TRBV5-6; j_call: TRBJ2-2; d_call: TRBD1; clone_size: NA; cdr3_aa: CASSPPGQTGSGELFF; cdr3_nt: TGTGCCAGCAGCCCACCGGGACAGACTGGGTCCGGGGAGCTGTTTTTT
v_call: TRBV20-1; j_call: TRBJ2-7; d_call: NA; clone_size: NA; cdr3_aa: CSASSSLTYEQYF; cdr3_nt: TGCAGTGCTAGTAGCTCCCTTACCTACGAGCAGTACTTC
v_call: TRBV7-9; j_call: TRBJ2-7; d_call: TRBD1; clone_size: NA; cdr3_aa: CASSHPGQGYEQYF; cdr3_nt: TGTGCCAGCAGCCACCCGGGACAGGGGTACGAGCAGTACTTC
v_call: TRBV6-2/TRBV6-3; j_call: TRBJ1-2; d_call: NA; clone_size: few; cdr3_aa: CASSYLQGNGYTF; cdr3_nt: TGTGCCAGCAGTTACCTTCAGGGGAATGGCTACACCTTC
v_call: TRBV19; j_call: TRBJ1-5; d_call: TRBD1; clone_size: many; cdr3_aa: CASSTLTGQGNNQPQHF; cdr3_nt: TGTGCCAGTAGTACGCTCACGGGACAGGGGAACAATCAGCCCCAGCATTTT
v_call: TRBV4-3; j_call: TRBJ2-1; d_call: TRBD1; clone_size: NA; cdr3_aa: CASSQVVWDRGLGYNEQFF; cdr3_nt: TGCGCCAGCAGCCAAGTGGTTTGGGACAGGGGGCTTGGCTACAATGAGCAGTTCTTC
v_call: TRBV30; j_call: TRBJ2-7; d_call: NA; clone_size: NA; cdr3_aa: CAWSVGGYEQYF; cdr3_nt: TGTGCCTGGAGCGTCGGGGGATACGAGCAGTACTTC
v_call: TRBV10-3; j_call: TRBJ2-5; d_call: TRBD2; clone_size: few; cdr3_aa: CAISDASGGLYQETQYF; cdr3_nt: TGTGCCATCAGTGACGCTAGCGGGGGTCTGTACCAAGAGACCCAGTACTTC
v_call: TRBV6-2/TRBV6-3; j_call: TRBJ1-6; d_call: NA; clone_size: NA; cdr3_aa: CASSVTGTLHF; cdr3_nt: TGTGCCAGCAGCGTCACCGGGACCCTCCACTTT
v_call: TRBV5-6; j_call: TRBJ2-2; d_call: NA; clone_size: NA; cdr3_aa: CASSFRYSTNTGELFF; cdr3_nt: TGTGCCAGCAGCTTTCGGTATAGTACGAACACCGGGGAGCTGTTTTTT
v_call: TRBV6-5; j_call: TRBJ2-7; d_call: TRBD1; clone_size: NA; cdr3_aa: CASSRTGPYEQYF; cdr3_nt: TGTGCCAGCAGTCGGACAGGGCCCTACGAGCAGTACTTC
v_call: TRBV18; j_call: TRBJ2-2; d_call: TRBD1; clone_size: NA; cdr3_aa: CASSPDRSTGELFF; cdr3_nt: TGTGCCAGCTCACCGGACAGGAGCACCGGGGAGCTGTTTTTT
v_call: TRBV7-8; j_call: TRBJ2-7; d_call: NA; clone_size: once; cdr3_aa: CASSLTRQRTPLEQYF; cdr3_nt: TGTGCCAGCAGCTTGACTAGGCAAAGGACACCTCTTGAGCAGTACTTC
v_call: TRBV20-1; j_call: TRBJ1-2; d_call: NA; clone_size: NA; cdr3_aa: CSASHNYGYTF; cdr3_nt: TGCAGTGCTAGCCATAACTATGGCTACACCTTC
v_call: TRBV2; j_call: TRBJ1-2; d_call: TRBD1; clone_size: NA; cdr3_aa: CASSEPGQGKQYGYTF; cdr3_nt: TGTGCCAGCAGTGAGCCGGGACAGGGGAAGCAATATGGCTACACCTTC
v_call: TRBV20-1; j_call: TRBJ2-3; d_call: NA; clone_size: many; cdr3_aa: CSASDAGSTDTQYF; cdr3_nt: TGCAGTGCTAGTGATGCGGGGAGCACAGATACGCAGTATTTT
v_call: TRBV6-5; j_call: TRBJ1-6; d_call: NA; clone_size: NA; cdr3_aa: CASPDEVLAPLHF; cdr3_nt: TGTGCCAGCCCCGACGAGGTCCTTGCACCCCTCCACTTT
v_call: TRBV7-6; j_call: TRBJ2-5; d_call: TRBD1; clone_size: NA; cdr3_aa: CASSLRRDSQETQYF; cdr3_nt: TGTGCCAGCAGCCTACGACGGGACAGCCAAGAGACCCAGTACTTC
v_call: TRBV5-1; j_call: TRBJ1-2; d_call: NA; clone_size: NA; cdr3_aa: CASSLELGAYGYTF; cdr3_nt: TGCGCCAGCAGCTTGGAACTGGGGGCCTATGGCTACACCTTC
v_call: TRBV21-1; j_call: TRBJ1-1; d_call: NA; clone_size: NA; cdr3_aa: CASRPFKPRSNTEAFF; cdr3_nt: TGTGCCAGCCGCCCATTTAAACCGCGATCGAACACTGAAGCTTTCTTT
v_call: TRBV28; j_call: TRBJ1-1; d_call: NA; clone_size: once; cdr3_aa: CASSPGGAVNTEAFF; cdr3_nt: TGTGCCAGCAGCCCCGGGGGGGCTGTGAACACTGAAGCTTTCTTT
v_call: TRBV3-1/TRBV3-2; j_call: TRBJ1-4; d_call: TRBD1; clone_size: few; cdr3_aa: CASSPEDRTRTEKLFF; cdr3_nt: TGTGCCAGCAGCCCCGAGGACAGGACTCGTACTGAAAAACTGTTTTTT
v_call: TRBV7-9; j_call: TRBJ1-4; d_call: TRBD1; clone_size: NA; cdr3_aa: CASSFGQGDEKLFF; cdr3_nt: TGTGCCAGCAGCTTCGGACAGGGCGACGAAAAACTGTTTTTT
v_call: TRBV27; j_call: TRBJ2-5; d_call: TRBD1; clone_size: NA; cdr3_aa: CASSNRGLWETQYF; cdr3_nt: TGTGCCAGCAGCAACAGGGGTCTATGGGAGACCCAGTACTTC
v_call: TRBV5-1; j_call: TRBJ2-7; d_call: NA; clone_size: NA; cdr3_aa: CASSPRQDSEQYF; cdr3_nt: TGCGCCAGCAGTCCTCGACAGGACAGCGAGCAGTACTTC
v_call: TRBV20-1; j_call: TRBJ2-5; d_call: NA; clone_size: NA; cdr3_aa: CSARTQETQYF; cdr3_nt: TGCAGTGCACGGACACAAGAGACCCAGTACTTC
v_call: TRBV12-3/TRBV12-4; j_call: TRBJ2-7; d_call: NA; clone_size: NA; cdr3_aa: CASSSLATDEQYF; cdr3_nt: TGTGCCAGCAGTTCTCTAGCGACAGACGAGCAGTACTTC
v_call: TRBV9; j_call: TRBJ1-4; d_call: NA; clone_size: NA; cdr3_aa: CASSVLGVSEKLFF; cdr3_nt: TGTGCCAGCAGCGTTCTAGGAGTTTCTGAAAAACTGTTTTTT
v_call: TRBV5-8; j_call: TRBJ2-1; d_call: NA; clone_size: NA; cdr3_aa: CASSSRVSIHEQFF; cdr3_nt: TGTGCCAGCAGCAGCAGGGTTTCGATCCATGAGCAGTTCTTC
v_call: TRBV6-5; j_call: TRBJ2-3; d_call: TRBD1; clone_size: NA; cdr3_aa: CASSSAGGYTDTQYF; cdr3_nt: TGTGCCAGCAGTTCGGCAGGGGGCTACACAGATACGCAGTATTTT
v_call: TRBV18; j_call: TRBJ2-1; d_call: TRBD2; clone_size: NA; cdr3_aa: CASSSRTSGRVDEQFF; cdr3_nt: TGTGCCAGCTCATCAAGGACTAGCGGGAGGGTGGATGAGCAGTTCTTC
v_call: TRBV29-1; j_call: TRBJ2-1; d_call: NA; clone_size: once; cdr3_aa: CSVGPLAPNEQFF; cdr3_nt: TGCAGCGTTGGACCCTTAGCCCCTAATGAGCAGTTCTTC
v_call: TRBV3-1/TRBV3-2; j_call: TRBJ1-6; d_call: NA; clone_size: NA; cdr3_aa: CASSHSRAGIYNSPLHF; cdr3_nt: TGTGCCAGCAGCCATAGCAGGGCCGGAATTTATAATTCACCCCTCCACTTT
v_call: TRBV3-1/TRBV3-2; j_call: TRBJ2-7; d_call: TRBD1; clone_size: NA; cdr3_aa: CASSRGQGAVYEQYF; cdr3_nt: TGTGCCAGCAGCCGAGGACAGGGGGCTGTGTACGAGCAGTACTTC
v_call: TRBV19; j_call: TRBJ1-1; d_call: TRBD1; clone_size: NA; cdr3_aa: CASSRQGIGTEAFF; cdr3_nt: TGTGCCAGTAGTCGACAGGGGATTGGCACTGAAGCTTTCTTT
v_call: TRBV6-5; j_call: TRBJ2-7; d_call: NA; clone_size: NA; cdr3_aa: CASSYSQGRVYF; cdr3_nt: TGTGCCAGCAGTTACTCTCAGGGGCGTGTTTACTTC
v_call: TRBV18; j_call: TRBJ1-1; d_call: NA; clone_size: NA; cdr3_aa: CASSPLQDTEAFF; cdr3_nt: TGTGCCAGCTCACCATTACAGGACACTGAAGCTTTCTTT
v_call: TRBV14; j_call: TRBJ2-5; d_call: TRBD2; clone_size: NA; cdr3_aa: CASSKSGSETQYF; cdr3_nt: TGTGCCAGCAGCAAAAGCGGGAGTGAGACCCAGTACTTC
v_call: TRBV15; j_call: TRBJ1-5; d_call: TRBD1; clone_size: once; cdr3_aa: CATSREGGSRPQHF; cdr3_nt: TGTGCCACCAGCAGAGAAGGGGGCTCTCGGCCCCAGCATTTT
v_call: TRBV28; j_call: TRBJ1-2; d_call: NA; clone_size: NA; cdr3_aa: CASSLLEDYGYTF; cdr3_nt: TGTGCCAGCAGTTTATTGGAGGACTATGGCTACACCTTC
v_call: TRBV7-8; j_call: TRBJ2-5; d_call: TRBD2; clone_size: NA; cdr3_aa: CASSLLASGGPETQYF; cdr3_nt: TGTGCCAGCAGCTTATTGGCTAGCGGGGGGCCGGAGACCCAGTACTTC
v_call: TRBV5-4; j_call: TRBJ2-1; d_call: NA; clone_size: NA; cdr3_aa: CASSLWGLGNEQFF; cdr3_nt: TGTGCCAGCAGCTTGTGGGGCTTGGGCAATGAGCAGTTCTTC
v_call: TRBV18; j_call: TRBJ2-1; d_call: NA; clone_size: few; cdr3_aa: CASSPSLASDEQFF; cdr3_nt: TGTGCCAGCTCACCCTCTCTAGCGAGCGATGAGCAGTTCTTC
v_call: TRBV7-2; j_call: TRBJ1-4; d_call: NA; clone_size: NA; cdr3_aa: CASSSGQYEKLFF; cdr3_nt: TGTGCCAGCAGCTCCGGACAGTACGAAAAACTGTTTTTT
v_call: TRBV28; j_call: TRBJ2-1; d_call: TRBD2; clone_size: NA; cdr3_aa: CASSLNAAGASNEQFF; cdr3_nt: TGTGCCAGCAGTTTAAATGCAGCGGGAGCCTCCAATGAGCAGTTCTTC
v_call: TRBV5-8; j_call: TRBJ2-1; d_call: NA; clone_size: NA; cdr3_aa: CASSYPWGASGNEQFF; cdr3_nt: TGTGCCAGCAGCTACCCCTGGGGGGCTAGCGGCAATGAGCAGTTCTTC
v_call: TRBV5-5; j_call: TRBJ2-7; d_call: NA; clone_size: NA; cdr3_aa: CASSLVVRRNYEQYF; cdr3_nt: TGTGCCAGCAGCTTGGTAGTTAGGAGAAACTACGAGCAGTACTTC